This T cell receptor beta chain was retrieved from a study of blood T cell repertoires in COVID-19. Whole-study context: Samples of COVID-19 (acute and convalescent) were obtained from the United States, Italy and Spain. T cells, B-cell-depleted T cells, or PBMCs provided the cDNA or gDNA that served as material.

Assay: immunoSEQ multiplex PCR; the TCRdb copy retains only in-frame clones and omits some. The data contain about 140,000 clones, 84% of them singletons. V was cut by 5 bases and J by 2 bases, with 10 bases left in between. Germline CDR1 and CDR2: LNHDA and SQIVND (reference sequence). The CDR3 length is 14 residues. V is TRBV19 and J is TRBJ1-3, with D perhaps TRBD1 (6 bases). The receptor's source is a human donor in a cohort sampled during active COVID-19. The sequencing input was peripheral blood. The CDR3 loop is CASSAPGAGNTIYF. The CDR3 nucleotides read TGTGCCAGTAGTGCCCCAGGGGCTGGAAACACCATATATTTT.